The next 14 T cell receptor beta chains were all read from a single sample in a study of Graves' ophthalmopathy and Graves' hyperthyroidism. RNA transcripts were the source from which TCR beta CDR3 regions were amplified. An initial RT-PCR round employing HTBI primers preceded a second-round multiplex PCR. TCRdb independently ran MiXCR on the multiplex PCR reads; one entry per CDR3 protein. The data show approximately 700,000 distinct CDR3 sequences, about 38% seen once. The specimen sequenced was peripheral blood. The source of these receptors is an adult man with Graves' ophthalmopathy.

A note on this clonotype: The CDR3 end shows no conserved phenylalanine or tryptophan, and so a read error is likely. The rearrangement uses TRBV6-5 and TRBJ2-7; 10 bases are shared with TRBD2. Germline V gene lookup returns CDR1 MNHEY and CDR2 SVGAGI. The CDR3 is made up of 15 amino acids. The V segment lost 9 bases and the J segment 7 bases; nucleotides outside the gene matches: 15. The chain's CDR3 is CASSSASGSYGEQYL. The CDR3 DNA is TGTGCCAGTTCCTCGGCTAGCGGGAGCTATGGGGAGCAGTACCTC.

The chain is built from TRBV10-3 and TRBJ1-3; the D gene is possibly TRBD1 (5 bases). This CDR3 contains 12 residues. V was cut by 3 bases and J by 7 bases, with 7 bases left in between. CDR1 is ENHRY and CDR2 is SYGVKD in the germline V gene. CDR3 region: CAISDRENTIYF. CDR3 bases: TGTGCCATCAGTGACAGGGAGAACACCATATATTTT.

The chain carries TRBV6-5 and TRBJ1-3; D possibly corresponds to TRBD1 (6 bases). In germline, CDR1 is MNHEY, CDR2 SVGAGI. The CDR3 has 20 amino acids. V was cut by 5 bases and J by 1 base, with 27 bases left in between. The CDR3 DNA sequence: TGTGCCAGCAGTAGACACCCCGGGGGGCTTCCAGTAGGATCTGGAAACACCATATATTTT. Translated: CASSRHPGGLPVGSGNTIYF.

This clonotype was counted ten times or more. The rearrangement uses TRBV10-3 and TRBJ1-6; a possible D gene is TRBD1 (5 bases). V dropped 3 bases and J dropped 7 bases, with 13 bases sitting between them. Germline CDR1 and CDR2: ENHRY and SYGVKD. The CDR3 has 15 amino acids. The chain's CDR3 is CAISDGGGRNSPLHF. In nucleotides, the CDR3 is TGTGCCATCAGTGACGGGGGGGGAAGGAATTCACCCCTCCACTTT.

CDR3 DNA: TGTGCCAGCAGTTTAGGCAGGGTAGGCACCGGGGAGCTGTTTTTT. As protein: CASSLGRVGTGELFF. The chain links TRBV27 to TRBJ2-2; maybe TRBD1 (5 bases). From germline, CDR1 is MNHEY and CDR2 SMNVEV (reference sequence). V lost 2 bases to trimming and J lost 4 bases, with 11 bases between them. The CDR3 runs 15 residues.

This clonotype was observed at least ten times. This chain connects TRBV14 to TRBJ1-1; no clear D gene. CDR1 is SGHDN and CDR2 is FVKESK in the germline V gene. The CDR3 is 12 residues long. Deletions cut 4 bases from V and 7 bases from J, with 10 bases between. This chain's CDR3 is CASSPQGFEAFF. The CDR3 nucleotides are TGTGCCAGCAGCCCCCAAGGGTTTGAAGCTTTCTTT.

This rearrangement joins TRBV27 to TRBJ1-1; 7 bases fit TRBD1. Germline CDR1 is MNHEY and CDR2 is SMNVEV (reference sequence). The J segment lost 0 bases and the V segment lost 5 bases, leaving 6 bases of the junction unmatched. The CDR3 covers 15 residues. The CDR3, as DNA: TGTGCCAGCAGTAAAGCCGGGACAGTGAACACTGAAGCTTTCTTT. Translating it yields CASSKAGTVNTEAFF.

The V and J genes are TRBV10-3 and TRBJ2-2; D not certain. Germline loops: CDR1 ENHRY, CDR2 SYGVKD. V was cut by 3 bases and J by 10 bases, with 9 bases left in between. The CDR3 is 12 residues long. The CDR3 reads CAISDRPEELFF. The CDR3 coding sequence is TGTGCCATCAGTGACAGGCCGGAGGAGCTGTTTTTT.

The V gene is TRBV7-2, the J gene TRBJ2-7; no reliable D call. The germline gives CDR1 SGHTA, CDR2 FQGNSA. The CDR3 has 15 residues. Deletions cut 5 bases from V and 7 bases from J, with 21 bases between. Here the CDR3 DNA reads TGTGCCAGCAGCCAGGTAAAGTGGGGTGCTTTAGAGCAGTACTTC. This encodes CASSQVKWGALEQYF.

The rearrangement joins TRBV5-6 to TRBJ1-1, with D possibly matching TRBD1 (5 bases). Germline-derived CDR1 and CDR2 are SGHDT and YYEEEE. This CDR3 spans 15 amino acids. Trimming removed 6 bases at V and 0 bases at J, with 15 bases between. The CDR3 nucleotides read TGTGCCAGCAACACCCTTACAGGCCTGAACACTGAAGCTTTCTTT. This translates into CASNTLTGLNTEAFF.

A note on this clonotype: This may arise from a read error, as a much more abundant clone is one base away. Because it lacks the conserved phenylalanine or tryptophan at the end, this CDR3 is likely a read error. V gene TRBV9 combines with J gene TRBJ1-2; a possible D gene is TRBD1 (5 bases). Germline V gene sequence: CDR1 SGDLS, CDR2 YYNGEE. The germline V and J ends were trimmed by 4 bases and 3 bases, with 22 bases remaining between them. This CDR3 has 17 residues. The CDR3 is CASSPRAGQGGYYGYTC. CDR3 DNA sequence: TGTGCCAGCAGCCCTAGGGCAGGTCAGGGTGGCTACTATGGCTACACCTGC.

The chain links TRBV12-3 or TRBV12-4 to TRBJ2-2, with a tentative D call TRBD2 (5 bases). V lost 1 base to trimming and J lost 7 bases, with 13 bases between them. The CDR3 runs to 15 residues. CDR3 in DNA: TGTGCCAGCAGTTTAGGTCCGGGAAGGGACGGGGAGCTGTTTTTT. Protein: CASSLGPGRDGELFF.

This chain uses TRBV12-3 or TRBV12-4 with TRBJ2-2; tentatively, D is TRBD2 (5 bases). This CDR3 contains 11 residues. V lost 7 bases to trimming and J lost 6 bases, with 6 bases between them. CDR3 sequence reads: CASTGAGELFF. CDR3 DNA sequence: TGTGCCAGCACCGGGGCCGGGGAGCTGTTTTTT.

There are many counts of this clonotype. The V gene is TRBV24-1, the J gene TRBJ2-5; 9 bases align to TRBD2. With 2 bases clipped from V and 6 bases from J, the junction kept 3 bases outside the gene matches. Germline V lookup: CDR1 KGHDR, CDR2 SFDVKD. The CDR3 spans 14 residues. The CDR3 loop is CATSDWTSEKTQYF. CDR3 nucleotides: TGTGCCACCAGTGATTGGACTAGCGAAAAGACCCAGTACTTC.